This T cell receptor (beta chain) emerged from a study of monozygotic twins with inflammatory bowel disease. This CDR3 contains 12 residues. CDR1 KGHDR and CDR2 SFDVKD come from the germline V gene. TCRdb reanalyzed the 5' RACE reads, giving one entry per CDR3 protein sequence and no DNA. Its table lists around 210,000 distinct CDR3 sequences. The chain links TRBV24-1 to TRBJ2-5. The receptor comes from a human donor with ulcerative colitis or Crohn's disease, or a healthy co-twin of an affected twin (not recorded which). Source material: blood. Here the CDR3 reads CATSEMGETQYF.